This T cell receptor (beta chain) was sequenced during a study of naive and memory T cell subsets. General study findings and limits: Naive repertoires, especially CD8, held a few larger clonotypes, possibly memory cells re-expressing CD45RA. In naive cells, over 85% of TCR sequences were seen only once.

Four subsets defined by CD45RA and CD27 were sorted after CD3, CD4, CD8 and live/dead staining. In the case of this clonotype: Antigen: not known.

The beta constant-region primer was an equimolar mix of two oligonucleotides covering TRBC1 and TRBC2. Nested alpha and beta constant-region primers with the SP2 primer drove four PCR rounds on ligated cDNA. TCRdb processed the UMI-ligation and nested PCR reads anew with MiXCR; each CDR3 protein has one entry. The sample includes about 82,000 distinct CDR3 sequences, approximately 10% of them seen just once. Specimen: naive CD8+ T cells from blood. The origin of this receptor is a human donor in good health.

The CDR3 sequence: CASSHRVANTGELFF. In DNA, the CDR3 is TGTGCCAGCAGTCACCGCGTCGCGAACACCGGGGAGCTGTTTTTT. This chain connects TRBV6-5 to TRBJ2-2; D remains unclear. CDR1 and CDR2 (germline): MNHEY, SVGAGI. Trimming took off 5 bases at V and 0 bases at J, with 10 bases between the two ends. This CDR3 region has 15 residues.